This T cell receptor beta chain was captured by sequencing in a study of human T cells and chemical hapten exposure (dated by TCRdb to the early 2020s). The study in broad terms: For sensitization, 2% DPC in acetone was applied to a roughly 2 cm by roughly 2 cm area of upper inner arm skin. Weekly therapeutic DPC doses were additionally applied to the scalp of patients throughout the approximately 25-week study period. Patch testing was performed on the upper back with Finn chambers containing 0.01% DPC, and the patch tests were scored after 6 days according to International Contact Dermatitis Research Group standards. The mostly female patient cohort included alopecia areata with under or over 50% scalp involvement, alopecia totalis and alopecia universalis. The libraries were sequenced as a pool, and the TCR yield per sample differed mostly because of small variations in library volumes within the pool. This study followed changes in the peripheral blood TCR repertoire in vivo during primary and secondary sensitization of alopecia patients to the hapten diphenylcyclopropenone (DPC). Blood samples were taken from patients before sensitization (week 0) and at 2, 6 and about 24 weeks after DPC sensitization. For TCR sequencing, blood came from about 29 alopecia patients at anywhere from one to four time points (pre-sensitization, 2, 6 and 24 weeks).

A word on this clonotype: The clone's antigen remains unknown. Per-base quality was not reported, and no clone a single base away is much larger than it.

The germline V end is reduced by 6 bases and the J end by 4 bases; junction bases left unmatched: 7. The CDR3 starts with the cysteine, ends with the phenylalanine, and has 14 residues. Only the CDR3 region is kept as DNA, spanning 42 bases read in frame from base 1. According to the germline V gene, CDR1 reads ENHRY and CDR2 reads SYGVKD. The receptor library was made with RACE. These reads were obtained on a NextSeq 500. Library preparation attached unique molecular identifiers to individual cDNA molecules for quantitative, reproducible TCR counting. For every blood RNA sample, sequencing covered both the TCR alpha and TCR beta chains. From the authors' description of their analysis: The median number of TCRs per sample was some 100,000, ranging from about 23,224 to 750,000. The Decombinator software suite was used to annotate the V, J and CDR3 of the TCR reads. To make PS versus PT1 abundance plots, every sample was subsampled to the same number of TCRs (28,000). TCRs were defined as expanded if absent before sensitization and observed at least eight times at the 2-week time point. The raw public reads went through TCRdb reprocessing: fastp at Q25, MiXCR clone calling, in-frame beta chains kept. Each entry merges the rows of one CDR3 protein and shows their most common DNA and genes. The V and J calls follow TCRdb's processing rather than the paper's. In this sample the table shows under 200,000 distinct CDR3 sequences, roughly 30% of which occur a single time. The ten largest clones capture about 2.8% of the sample.

Broader findings and caveats from the paper: The number of TCRs above 1 in 1000 frequency did not change with DPC sensitization; there was no evidence of global repertoire structure alterations. After repeated subsampling, the strength of the expansion versus patch-test correlation and the threshold at which it became significant changed. All patients had alopecia, a presumed autoimmune disease, so their immune response might differ from that of healthy individuals. The number of PT1 expanded TCRs positively correlated with patch test score, significant at thresholds 8, 16 and 32 but not 4. Compared with pre-sensitization or healthy control sets, expanded TCRs formed significantly more large CDR3 similarity clusters, which is consistent with antigen-driven responses.

This specimen's time point label, per the study, means: pre-sensitization, week 0. The treatment or condition label here, explained by the study, means: therapeutic diphenylcyclopropenone sensitization with weekly scalp DPC. Blood at each patch-test visit was drawn before the patch test was applied. To be eligible, patients had to be aged 18 to 70, diagnosed with alopecia and judged suitable for DPC therapy, while pregnant patients were excluded. Total RNA was extracted from unfractionated whole blood collected in Tempus Blood RNA tubes. This TCR derives from a woman aged 25 to 39 with alopecia areata. Some clones in this sample may be carry-over from other donors' samples. This chain joins TRBV10-3 to TRBJ1-2; TRBD1 aligns with 8 central bases. The material sequenced was whole blood, taken in connection with sensitization to the hapten diphenylcyclopropenone (DPC). The CDR3 is CAISGTGSTYGYTF. The base sequence is TGTGCCATCAGCGGGACAGGTTCTACCTATGGCTACACCTTC.